Below are 26 T cell receptor beta chains sequenced from a single sample in a study of T cell responses to AZD1222 COVID-19 vaccine. TCRdb's copy holds only in-frame clones and misses some; the assay was immunoSEQ multiplex PCR. This table has tens of thousands of clones, about 92% appearing once. The source was peripheral blood, collected on day 0 of AZD1222 vaccination. The receptors stem from an adult in good health.

CDR3: CASSLAAGGNQPQHF. The CDR3 region has the DNA TGTGCCAGCAGCTTAGCGGCAGGCGGGAATCAGCCCCAGCATTTT. The chain has TRBV11-2 and TRBJ1-5; no clear D gene. This CDR3 spans 15 amino acids. Germline V gene sequence: CDR1 SGHAT, CDR2 FQNNGV. Trimming shortened V by 1 base and J by 4 bases, and 11 bases separated the two germline ends.

This chain joins TRBV12-1 and TRBJ1-1; the table's D call TRBD1 went unverified against the DNA. TRBV12-1 is flagged as a pseudogene. This CDR3 is built from 16 residues. The CDR3 reads CASRPPAGSMNTEAFF. The CDR3 nucleotides read TGTGCCAGCAGGCCCCCAGCAGGGTCAATGAACACTGAAGCTTTCTTT.

Here the CDR3 reads CASSFGQRTDTQYF. In DNA form, the CDR3 reads TGTGCCAGCAGCTTTGGACAGCGCACAGATACGCAGTATTTT. The V call is TRBV5-4, the J call TRBJ2-3, with D maybe TRBD1 (6 bases). Germline CDR1 is SGHNT and CDR2 is YYREEE (reference sequence). This CDR3 contains 14 residues. V lost 2 bases to trimming and J lost 1 base, with 8 bases between them.

This chain links TRBV3-1 (or the pseudogene TRBV3-2) with TRBJ2-2; D is ambiguous. The germline gives CDR1 LGHDT, CDR2 YNNKEL (reference sequence). V shed 4 bases and J shed 8 bases, with 8 bases lying between them. The CDR3 spans 12 residues. In nucleotides, the CDR3 is TGTGCCAGCAGCCCCTCGAAGGGGGAGCTGTTTTTT. It encodes CASSPSKGELFF.

V gene TRBV7-2 combines with J gene TRBJ2-3, with 7 bases matching TRBD1. The CDR3 contains 16 residues. Unmatched junction bases numbered 10, after V lost 5 bases and J lost 2 bases. The germline V gene encodes CDR1 SGHTA and CDR2 FQGNSA. CDR3 sequence (DNA): TGTGCCAGCAGCCAAAATACAGGGGCGCCCACAGATACGCAGTATTTT. Translating it yields CASSQNTGAPTDTQYF.

The CDR3 DNA sequence: TGCGCCAGCAGCTTGGCTACGGGAGGGGCAGATACGCAGTATTTT. It translates to CASSLATGGADTQYF. The chain has TRBV5-1 and TRBJ2-3, with 8 nucleotides matching TRBD2. The V segment lost 0 bases and the J segment 4 bases; nucleotides outside the gene matches: 4. The CDR3 has 15 amino acids. Looked up from germline, CDR1 is SGHRS and CDR2 is YFSETQ. Together with reference TRBV5-1 and TRBJ2-3, the CDR3 gives the full variable domain: KAGVTQTPRYLIKTRGQQVTLSCSPISGHRSVSWYQQTPGQGLQFLFEYFSETQRNKGNFPGRFSGRQFSNSRSEMNVSTLELGDSALYLCASSLATGGADTQYFGPGTRLTVL.

This sequence joins TRBV7-2 and TRBJ2-7; 12 bases are shared with TRBD2. V lost 2 bases and J lost 3; bases outside the gene matches: 8. This CDR3 has 17 amino acids. CDR1 and CDR2 from the germline V gene are SGHTA and FQGNSA. The CDR3 nucleotides are TGTGCCAGCAGCTTATGGGCTAGCGGGGGGGCTCTCTACGAGCAGTACTTC. Protein sequence: CASSLWASGGALYEQYF.

The chain recombines TRBV30 with TRBJ1-1; unclear D gene. CDR1 is GTSNPN and CDR2 is SVGIG in the germline V gene (reference sequence). V was shortened by 8 bases and J by 0 bases, with 16 bases between the two germline ends. The CDR3 runs 14 residues. CDR3 DNA: TGTGCCCGAAAATTAGGACCTATGAACACTGAAGCTTTCTTT. Encoded protein: CARKLGPMNTEAFF.

The V and J genes are TRBV20-1 and TRBJ1-1; TRBD1 is a possible D gene (6 bases). This CDR3 has 11 residues. Germline lookup yields CDR1 DFQATT and CDR2 SNEGSKA (reference sequence). V shed 7 bases and J shed 5 bases, with 11 bases lying between them. The CDR3 coding sequence is TGCAGTGGTAAAGGGGGTACTGAAGCTTTCTTT. Translating gives CSGKGGTEAFF.

The chain carries TRBV7-9 and TRBJ1-2; D is unclear. Germline V lookup: CDR1 SEHNR, CDR2 FQNEAQ (reference sequence). This CDR3 is 11 amino acids long. V was pared by 3 bases and J by 7 bases, with 6 bases between. The CDR3 DNA reads TGTGCCAGCAGCTTTATGGGTGGCTACACCTTC. Translating it yields CASSFMGGYTF.

This chain connects TRBV9 to TRBJ2-1; 10 bases match TRBD2. Germline V gene sequence: CDR1 SGDLS, CDR2 YYNGEE. The ends lost 3 bases at V and 2 bases at J; junction bases unmatched: 5. This CDR3 has 16 amino acids. This CDR3 reads CASSGGAGGPYNEQFF. CDR3 nucleotides: TGTGCCAGCAGCGGAGGAGCGGGGGGGCCCTACAATGAGCAGTTCTTC.

This chain uses TRBV6-2 or TRBV6-3 with TRBJ2-5; D is unclear. The length of the CDR3 is 12 residues. CDR1 MNHEY and CDR2 SVGEGT come from the germline V gene. The V end lost 4 bases, the J end lost 4 bases, and 7 bases lay between the germline ends. CDR3 nucleotide sequence: TGTGCCAGCAGTTCCTCTGGAGAGACCCAGTACTTC. Encoded protein: CASSSSGETQYF.

This chain joins TRBV7-2 and TRBJ1-2; D remains unclear. Trimming took off 2 bases at V and 8 bases at J, with 21 bases between the two ends. The CDR3 has 16 residues. Germline CDR1 reads SGHTA; CDR2 reads FQGNSA. The CDR3 sequence: CASSLIPDSQKSGYTF. In nucleotides, the CDR3 is TGTGCCAGCAGCTTAATCCCCGACTCCCAAAAGAGCGGCTACACCTTC.

This chain joins TRBV28 and TRBJ1-5; D gene ambiguous. V lost 8 bases to trimming and J lost 6 bases, with 11 bases between them. CDR1 MDHEN and CDR2 SYDVKM come from the germline V gene. This CDR3 is 12 amino acids long. CDR3 amino acids: CASLEGSQPQHF. The DNA of the CDR3 is TGTGCCAGCCTCGAAGGTTCTCAGCCCCAGCATTTT.

The chain links TRBV7-6 to TRBJ1-1; D is possibly TRBD1 (5 bases). Germline loops: CDR1 SGHVS, CDR2 FNYEAQ. This CDR3 comprises 14 residues. V shed 5 bases and J shed 4 bases, with 14 bases lying between them. The CDR3 DNA sequence: TGTGCCAGCAGCCCACCGGTGGGGGGCACTGAAGCTTTCTTT. Its translation: CASSPPVGGTEAFF. The full variable domain, its missing parts supplied by reference TRBV7-6 and TRBJ1-1, is GAGVSQSPRYKVTKRGQDVALRCDPISGHVSLYWYRQALGQGPEFLTYFNYEAQQDKSGLPNDRFSAERPEGSISTLTIQRTEQRDSAMYRCASSPPVGGTEAFFGQGTRLTVV.

This chain links TRBV18 with TRBJ2-1; 8 nucleotides align to TRBD2. CDR1 is KGHSH, CDR2 LQKENI, per germline. This CDR3 region has 15 residues. V shed 3 bases and J 4 bases; nucleotides not matched to a gene: 5. The DNA for the CDR3 is TGTGCCAGCTCACCCGGGGGGGATGGATACAATGAGCAGTTCTTC. This encodes CASSPGGDGYNEQFF.

The chain combines TRBV7-2 with TRBJ2-2; D unclear. V gave up 5 bases and J gave up 8 bases, with 9 bases separating them. CDR1 is SGHTA, CDR2 FQGNSA, per germline. The CDR3 spans 12 residues. CDR3 nucleotides: TGTGCCAGCAGCCCGACCCGGGGGGAGCTGTTTTTT. Protein sequence: CASSPTRGELFF.

The CDR3 coding sequence is TGTGCCAGCAGCCGACGCCGACAGGGACAGGATGAAAAACTGTTTTTT. This gives the protein CASSRRRQGQDEKLFF. The J gene is TRBJ1-4, the V gene TRBV21-1; TRBD1 reflects the table's D call only, with no check against the DNA. TRBV21-1 counts as a pseudogene. This CDR3 region has 16 residues.

The chain is built from TRBV30 and TRBJ1-4; 8 bases fit TRBD1. Losses at the gene ends were 5 bases for V and 3 bases for J; bases not matched to a gene: 8. The germline CDR1 and CDR2 sequences are GTSNPN and SVGIG (reference sequence). CDR3 length equals 15 residues. CDR3 residues: CAWGPGGTANEKLFF. The DNA for the CDR3 is TGTGCCTGGGGGCCAGGGGGCACAGCTAATGAAAAACTGTTTTTT.

This rearrangement joins TRBV29-1 to TRBJ1-2; D might be TRBD1 (5 bases). The germline gives CDR1 SQVTM, CDR2 ANQGSEA. The CDR3 has 13 residues. V lost 5 bases and J 0 bases, leaving 10 bases between the germline ends. CDR3 coding DNA: TGCAGCGTTCGTAAGGGGACTAACTATGGCTACACCTTC. Translation gives CSVRKGTNYGYTF.

The chain combines TRBV29-1 with TRBJ1-1; TRBD1 agrees at 7 bases. The CDR3 is 12 amino acids. The J segment lost 10 bases and the V segment lost 6 bases, leaving 11 bases of the junction unmatched. Per germline, CDR1 SQVTM and CDR2 ANQGSEA. For the CDR3, the DNA is TGCAGCGTCCGACGGGACAGCGGAGTAGCTTTCTTT. Translating gives CSVRRDSGVAFF.

The chain recombines TRBV10-2 with TRBJ2-1, with a weak D call TRBD2 (5 bases). Germline V CDR1 and CDR2: WSHSY, SAAADI. V was cut by 4 bases and J by 13 bases, with 8 bases left in between. CDR3 length: 10 residues. This CDR3 is CASSGGLQFF. The CDR3, as DNA: TGCGCCAGCAGTGGTGGACTCCAGTTCTTC.

This chain connects TRBV7-8 to TRBJ2-7; D unclear. The CDR3 loop spans 14 amino acids. Looked up from germline, CDR1 is SGHVS and CDR2 is FQNEAQ. V was pared by 2 bases and J by 6 bases, with 14 bases between. CDR3 region: CASSLHGPRSEQYF. The CDR3 region has the DNA TGTGCCAGCAGCTTACATGGACCTAGAAGCGAGCAGTACTTC.

V gene TRBV12-3 or TRBV12-4 combines with J gene TRBJ2-7; TRBD2 aligns across 7 bases. This CDR3 is built from 13 residues. Losses at the gene ends were 6 bases for V and 7 bases for J; bases not matched to a gene: 9. In DNA, the CDR3 is TGTGCCAGCAGCCCAGCGCGGGGGTTGGAGCAGTACTTC. Translating it yields CASSPARGLEQYF.

The chain joins TRBV28 to TRBJ1-4; 9 nucleotides match TRBD1. Germline CDR1 MDHEN, CDR2 SYDVKM. CDR3 size: 14 residues. With 8 bases clipped from V and 6 bases from J, the junction kept 7 bases outside the gene matches. CDR3 DNA: TGTGCCAGCGGGGAGGGACAGGGCCATGAAAAACTGTTTTTT. This codes for CASGEGQGHEKLFF.

This clone was counted once. V and J are TRBV5-4 and TRBJ1-2; 9 nucleotides match TRBD1. V shed 3 bases, J shed 7 bases, and the junction held 10 bases outside the gene matches. The CDR3 runs to 15 residues. Germline CDR1 SGHNT, CDR2 YYREEE (reference sequence). The CDR3 here is CASSWVGQGPGGYTF. Here the CDR3 DNA reads TGTGCCAGCAGCTGGGTCGGACAGGGGCCTGGTGGCTACACCTTC.